The T cell receptor beta chain under discussion was sequenced for a study of blood T cell repertoires in COVID-19. TCRdb keeps only in-frame clones here, not all; method: immunoSEQ multiplex PCR. The sample carries 36,000 or so clones, about nine tenths recorded once. Germline V gene sequence: CDR1 SEHNR, CDR2 FQNEAQ (reference sequence). Unmatched junction bases numbered 12, after V lost 6 bases and J lost 12 bases. The CDR3 length is 14 residues. The genes are TRBV7-9 and TRBJ2-1, with 9 bases aligning to TRBD1. The receptor comes from a human donor in a cohort sampled during active COVID-19. Specimen: peripheral blood. The CDR3 spells CASSTGQGLVLQFF. DNA of the CDR3: TGTGCCAGCAGTACGGGACAGGGCTTGGTCTTGCAGTTCTTC.